A few counts support the clone carrying this T cell receptor beta chain. Its cognate antigen is unknown. Preparation of the TCRbeta library involved a method that used unique molecular identifiers. One entry per CDR3 protein results from TCRdb running MiXCR on the PCR reads. Of a few hundred thousand distinct CDR3 sequences listed, 20% to 30% are singletons. The data stem from a study of T-cell reconstitution after alpha-beta-depleted transplantation in children. The CDR3 loop spans 19 amino acids. With V trimmed by 3 bases and J by 2 bases, 10 bases remained unmatched. Germline loops: CDR1 SGDLS, CDR2 YYNGEE. Study results and caveats: Fresh T-cell production supplied most of the T-cell counts and diversity seen one year after transplant. There were some patients whose high TCRbeta diversity at day 60 came from surviving recipient T cells and thymic progenitors. Reportedly, roughly two months post-transplant, alpha-beta T cells arose from several hundred expanded graft clones.

This chain links TRBV9 with TRBJ2-1; 14 positions agree with TRBD2. The material sequenced was PBMCs, taken before TCRalphabeta/CD19-depleted stem cell transplant. The sequence was obtained from a boy under three years old with Wiskott-Aldrich syndrome, due to receive a stem cell transplant. The CDR3 DNA reads as TGTGCCAGCAGCGAGAGGGGACTAGCGGGGGTCACGGCCTACAATGAGCAGTTCTTC. Translating gives CASSERGLAGVTAYNEQFF.